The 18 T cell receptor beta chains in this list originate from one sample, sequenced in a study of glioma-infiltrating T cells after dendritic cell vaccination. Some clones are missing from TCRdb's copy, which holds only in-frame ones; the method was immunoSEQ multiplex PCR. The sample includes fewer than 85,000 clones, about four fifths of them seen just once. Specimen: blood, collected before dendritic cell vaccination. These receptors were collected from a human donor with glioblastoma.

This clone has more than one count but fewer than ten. The DNA of the CDR3 is TGTGCCATCACCGCCCTCGACAGCTACGAGCAGTACTTC. It yields the protein CAITALDSYEQYF. The rearrangement links TRBV2 to TRBJ2-7; D possibly corresponds to TRBD1 (5 bases). The CDR3 spans 13 residues. Germline CDR1 is SNHLY and CDR2 is FYNNEI. V lost 10 bases and J 3 bases, leaving 16 bases between the germline ends.

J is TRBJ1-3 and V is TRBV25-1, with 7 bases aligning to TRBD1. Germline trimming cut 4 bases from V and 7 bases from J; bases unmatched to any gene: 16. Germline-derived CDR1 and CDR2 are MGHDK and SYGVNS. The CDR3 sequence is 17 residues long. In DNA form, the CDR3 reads TGTGCCAGCAGTGCCAGAACCCGAGACAGGGTCTGGAACACCATATATTTT. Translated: CASSARTRDRVWNTIYF.

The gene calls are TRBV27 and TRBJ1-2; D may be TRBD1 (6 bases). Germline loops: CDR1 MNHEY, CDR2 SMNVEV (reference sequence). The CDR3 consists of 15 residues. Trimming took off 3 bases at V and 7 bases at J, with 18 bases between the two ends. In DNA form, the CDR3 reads TGTGCCAGCAGTTTCCACCGACAGGTTGATGGTGGCTACACCTTC. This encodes CASSFHRQVDGGYTF.

CDR3 DNA: TGTGCCAGTAGAGATTACAGGGGAACGAACACTGAAGCTTTCTTT. The encoded protein is CASRDYRGTNTEAFF. The rearrangement links TRBV19 to TRBJ1-1; TRBD1 matches at 7 bases. V lost 6 bases to trimming and J lost 1 base; unmatched junction nucleotides: 8. This CDR3 is built from 15 residues. Germline V gene data show CDR1 as LNHDA and CDR2 as SQIVND (reference sequence).

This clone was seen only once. In DNA form, the CDR3 reads TGTGCCAGCAGCACCCGTCCCGAGGGCCCAGATACGCAGTATTTT. It codes for CASSTRPEGPDTQYF. J is TRBJ2-3 and V is TRBV9, with a weak D call TRBD2 (5 bases). Per the germline V gene, CDR1 is SGDLS and CDR2 is YYNGEE. V lost 4 bases, J lost 4 bases, and 16 bases lay in between. The CDR3 sequence is 15 residues long.

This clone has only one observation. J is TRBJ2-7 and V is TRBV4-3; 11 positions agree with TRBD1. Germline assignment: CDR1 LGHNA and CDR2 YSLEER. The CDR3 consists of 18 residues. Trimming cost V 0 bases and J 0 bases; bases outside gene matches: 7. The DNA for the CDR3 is TGCGCCAGCAGCCAAGATTTGGGGACAGGGGGTTACTCCTACGAGCAGTACTTC. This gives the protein CASSQDLGTGGYSYEQYF.

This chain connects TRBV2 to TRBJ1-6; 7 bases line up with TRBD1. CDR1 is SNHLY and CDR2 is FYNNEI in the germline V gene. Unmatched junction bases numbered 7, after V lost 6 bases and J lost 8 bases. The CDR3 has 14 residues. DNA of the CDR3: TGTGCCAGCAGCGTGGACAGGAGCTATTCACCCCTCCACTTT. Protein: CASSVDRSYSPLHF.

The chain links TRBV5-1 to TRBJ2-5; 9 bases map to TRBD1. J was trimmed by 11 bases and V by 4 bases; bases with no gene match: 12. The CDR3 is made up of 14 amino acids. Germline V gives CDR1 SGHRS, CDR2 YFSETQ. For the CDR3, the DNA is TGCGCCAGCAGCGCCGGGACAGGGCAATGGGAGCAGTACTTC. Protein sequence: CASSAGTGQWEQYF. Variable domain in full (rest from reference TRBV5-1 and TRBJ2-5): KAGVTQTPRYLIKTRGQQVTLSCSPISGHRSVSWYQQTPGQGLQFLFEYFSETQRNKGNFPGRFSGRQFSNSRSEMNVSTLELGDSALYLCASSAGTGQWEQYFGPGTRLLVL.

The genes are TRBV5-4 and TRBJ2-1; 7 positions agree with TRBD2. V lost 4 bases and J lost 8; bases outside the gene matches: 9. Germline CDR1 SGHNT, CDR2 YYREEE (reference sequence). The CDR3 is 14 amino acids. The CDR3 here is CASSGGTTLHEQFF. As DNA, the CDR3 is TGTGCCAGCAGCGGAGGGACTACGCTCCATGAGCAGTTCTTC.

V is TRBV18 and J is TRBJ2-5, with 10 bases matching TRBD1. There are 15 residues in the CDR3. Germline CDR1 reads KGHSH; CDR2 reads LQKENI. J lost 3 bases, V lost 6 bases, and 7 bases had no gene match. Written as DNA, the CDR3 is TGTGCCAGCTCCCCCAAGACAGGGGGCGAAGAGACCCAGTACTTC. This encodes CASSPKTGGEETQYF.

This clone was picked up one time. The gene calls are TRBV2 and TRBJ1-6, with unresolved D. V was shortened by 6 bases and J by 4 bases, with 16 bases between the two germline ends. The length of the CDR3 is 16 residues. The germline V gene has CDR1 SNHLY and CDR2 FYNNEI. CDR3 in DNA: TGTGCCAGCAGGACCACCGGGAACCTTTATAATTCACCCCTCCACTTT. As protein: CASRTTGNLYNSPLHF.

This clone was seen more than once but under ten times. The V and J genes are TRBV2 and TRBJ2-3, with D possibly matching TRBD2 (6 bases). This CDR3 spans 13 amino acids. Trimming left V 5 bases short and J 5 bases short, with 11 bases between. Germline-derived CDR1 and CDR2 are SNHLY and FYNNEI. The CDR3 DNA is TGTGCCAGCAGTACTAGCAGAGGAGATACGCAGTATTTT. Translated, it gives CASSTSRGDTQYF.

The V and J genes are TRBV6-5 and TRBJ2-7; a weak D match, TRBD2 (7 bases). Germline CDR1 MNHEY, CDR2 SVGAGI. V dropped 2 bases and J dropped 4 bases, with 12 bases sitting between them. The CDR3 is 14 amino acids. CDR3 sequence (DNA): TGTGCCAGCAGTTACAGGGGGGGGGCTTACGAGCAGTACTTC. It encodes CASSYRGGAYEQYF.

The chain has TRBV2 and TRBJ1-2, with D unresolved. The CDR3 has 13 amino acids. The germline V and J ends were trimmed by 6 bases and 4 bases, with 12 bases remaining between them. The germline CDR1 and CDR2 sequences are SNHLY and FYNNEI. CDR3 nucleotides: TGTGCCAGCAGCGAGGGTTCTGCCTATGGCTACACCTTC. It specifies CASSEGSAYGYTF.

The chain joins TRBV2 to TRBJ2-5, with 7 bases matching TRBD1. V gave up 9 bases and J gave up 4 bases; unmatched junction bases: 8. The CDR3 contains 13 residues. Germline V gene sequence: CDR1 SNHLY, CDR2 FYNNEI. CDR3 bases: TGTGCCAGTTGGATGGGGACAGCAGAGACCCAGTACTTC. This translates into CASWMGTAETQYF.

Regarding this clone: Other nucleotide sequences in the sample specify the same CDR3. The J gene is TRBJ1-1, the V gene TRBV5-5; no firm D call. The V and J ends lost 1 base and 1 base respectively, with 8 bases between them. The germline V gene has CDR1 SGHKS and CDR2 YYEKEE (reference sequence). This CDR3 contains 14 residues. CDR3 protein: CASSLFAENTEAFF. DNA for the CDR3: TGTGCCAGCAGCTTGTTTGCGGAGAACACTGAAGCTTTCTTT.

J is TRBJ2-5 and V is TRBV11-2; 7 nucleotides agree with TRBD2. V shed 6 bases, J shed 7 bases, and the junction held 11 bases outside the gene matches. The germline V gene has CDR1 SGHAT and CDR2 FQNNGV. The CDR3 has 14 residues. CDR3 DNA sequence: TGTGCCAGCAGTCAACTAGCGTTCACGGGGACCCAGTACTTC. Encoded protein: CASSQLAFTGTQYF.

The CDR3 coding sequence is TGTGCCAGTAGTCGGAGGGACGGTGACTCGGCTAACTACGAGCAGTACTTC. It translates to CASSRRDGDSANYEQYF. The chain combines TRBV19 with TRBJ2-7; the D gene is possibly TRBD2 (6 bases). The ends were cut back, 5 bases at V and 3 bases at J, with 23 bases in the middle. The CDR3 runs to 17 residues. In germline, CDR1 is LNHDA, CDR2 SQIVND (reference sequence).